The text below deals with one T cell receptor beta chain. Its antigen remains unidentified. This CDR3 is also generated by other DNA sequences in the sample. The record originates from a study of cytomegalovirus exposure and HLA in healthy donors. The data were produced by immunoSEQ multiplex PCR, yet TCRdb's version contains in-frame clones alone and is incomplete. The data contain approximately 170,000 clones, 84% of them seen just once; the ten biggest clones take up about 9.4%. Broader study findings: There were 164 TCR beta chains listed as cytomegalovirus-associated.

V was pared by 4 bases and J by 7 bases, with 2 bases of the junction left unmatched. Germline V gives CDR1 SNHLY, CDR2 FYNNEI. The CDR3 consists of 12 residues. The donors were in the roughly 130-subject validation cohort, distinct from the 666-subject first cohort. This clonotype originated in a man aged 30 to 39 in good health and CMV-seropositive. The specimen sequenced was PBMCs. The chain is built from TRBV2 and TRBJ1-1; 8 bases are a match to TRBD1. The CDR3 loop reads CASSVQGVEAFF. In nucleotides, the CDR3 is TGTGCCAGCAGTGTACAGGGGGTTGAAGCTTTCTTT.